This TCR beta chain was retrieved from a study of OX40 agonist ivuxolimab in advanced cancers. The wider study: An agonistic human IgG2 monoclonal antibody against OX40 (CD134) was given. Six ivuxolimab dose levels, 0.01 to 10 mg/kg, were given intravenously every 2 weeks. A partial response was reached by three patients: one with hepatocellular carcinoma and two with cutaneous melanoma.

This clone has a single count. The CDR3 is made up of 15 amino acids. Between the trimmed V and J ends, which lost 0 bases and 3 bases, there was a span of 9 bases. Measured with immunoSEQ multiplex PCR; TCRdb has only the in-frame clones, and not every one. This table holds about 45,000 clones, about 80% found once. The sequencing used CD4+ or CD8+ T cells sorted from blood, collected in a trial of the OX40 agonist ivuxolimab. This sequence was found in an adult with an advanced solid tumor such as melanoma, head and neck, liver or kidney cancer. The chain carries TRBV23-1 and TRBJ1-5; D is unresolved. TRBV23-1 is placed among ORFs of uncertain function. The CDR3 DNA reads TGCGCCAGCAGTCAATCGAGCAGGCTCAATCAGCCCCAGCATTTT. Translation gives CASSQSSRLNQPQHF.